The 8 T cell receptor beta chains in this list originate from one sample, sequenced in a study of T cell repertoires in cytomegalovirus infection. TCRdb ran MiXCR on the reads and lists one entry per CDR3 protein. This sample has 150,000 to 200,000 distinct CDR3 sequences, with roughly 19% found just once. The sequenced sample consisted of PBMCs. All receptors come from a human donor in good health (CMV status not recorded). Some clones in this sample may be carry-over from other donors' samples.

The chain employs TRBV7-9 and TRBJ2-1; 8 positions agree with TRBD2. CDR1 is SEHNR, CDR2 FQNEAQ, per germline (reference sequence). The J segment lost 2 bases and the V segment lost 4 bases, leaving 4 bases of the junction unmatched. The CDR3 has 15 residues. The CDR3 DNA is TGTGCCAGCAGCTCAGCGGGGGCCCCCTACAATGAGCAGTTCTTC. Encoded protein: CASSSAGAPYNEQFF.

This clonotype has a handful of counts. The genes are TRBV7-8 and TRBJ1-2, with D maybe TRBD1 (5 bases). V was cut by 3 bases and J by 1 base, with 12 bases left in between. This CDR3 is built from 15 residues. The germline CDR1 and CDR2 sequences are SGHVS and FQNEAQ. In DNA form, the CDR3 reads TGTGCCAGCAGCTTCCGGGACTGGCATAACTATGGCTACACCTTC. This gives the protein CASSFRDWHNYGYTF. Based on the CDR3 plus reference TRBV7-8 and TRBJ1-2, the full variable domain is GAGVSQSPRYKVAKRGQDVALRCDPISGHVSLFWYQQALGQGPEFLTYFQNEAQLDKSGLPSDRFFAERPEGSVSTLKIQRTQQEDSAVYLCASSFRDWHNYGYTFGSGTRLTVV.

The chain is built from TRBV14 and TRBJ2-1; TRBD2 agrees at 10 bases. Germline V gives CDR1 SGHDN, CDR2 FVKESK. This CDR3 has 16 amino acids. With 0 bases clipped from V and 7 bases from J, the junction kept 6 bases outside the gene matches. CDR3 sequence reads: CASSQDLASGSNEQFF. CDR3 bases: TGTGCCAGCAGCCAAGATCTGGCTAGCGGGAGTAATGAGCAGTTCTTC.

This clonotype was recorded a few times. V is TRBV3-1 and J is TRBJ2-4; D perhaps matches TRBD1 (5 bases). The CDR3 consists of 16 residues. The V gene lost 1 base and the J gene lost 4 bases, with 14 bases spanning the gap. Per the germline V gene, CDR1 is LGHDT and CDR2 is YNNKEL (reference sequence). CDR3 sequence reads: CASSQGDPGPKNIQYF. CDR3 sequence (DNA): TGTGCCAGCAGCCAAGGAGACCCAGGGCCAAAAAACATTCAGTACTTC. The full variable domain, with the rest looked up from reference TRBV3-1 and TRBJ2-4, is DTAVSQTPKYLVTQMGNDKSIKCEQNLGHDTMYWYKQDSKKFLKIMFSYNNKELIINETVPNRFSPKSPDKAHLNLHINSLELGDSAVYFCASSQGDPGPKNIQYFGAGTRLSVL.

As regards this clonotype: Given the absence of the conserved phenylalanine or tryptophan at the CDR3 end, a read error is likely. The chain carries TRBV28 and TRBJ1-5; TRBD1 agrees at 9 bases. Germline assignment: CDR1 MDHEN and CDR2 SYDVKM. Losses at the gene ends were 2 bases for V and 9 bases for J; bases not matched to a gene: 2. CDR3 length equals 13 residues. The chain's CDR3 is CASSLPDRGPQHY. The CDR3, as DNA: TGTGCCAGCAGTTTACCGGACAGGGGGCCCCAGCATTAT.

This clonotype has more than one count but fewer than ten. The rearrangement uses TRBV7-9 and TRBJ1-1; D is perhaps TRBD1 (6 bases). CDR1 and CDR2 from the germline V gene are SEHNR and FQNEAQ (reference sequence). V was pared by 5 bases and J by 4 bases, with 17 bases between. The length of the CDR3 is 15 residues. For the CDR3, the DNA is TGTGCCAGCAGCGATGTGGCCAGGGGTGTCACTGAAGCTTTCTTT. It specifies CASSDVARGVTEAFF.

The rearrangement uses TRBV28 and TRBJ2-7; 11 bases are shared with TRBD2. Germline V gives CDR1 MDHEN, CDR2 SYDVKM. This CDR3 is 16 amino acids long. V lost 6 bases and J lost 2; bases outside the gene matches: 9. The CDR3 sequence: CASSPIAGGSAYEQYF. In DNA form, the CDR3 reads TGTGCCAGCAGCCCCATAGCGGGAGGGTCGGCCTACGAGCAGTACTTC.

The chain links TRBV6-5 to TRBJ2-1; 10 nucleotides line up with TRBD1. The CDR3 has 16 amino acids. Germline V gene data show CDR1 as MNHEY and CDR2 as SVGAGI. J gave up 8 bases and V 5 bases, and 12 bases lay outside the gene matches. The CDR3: CASSILSGTGDHEQFF. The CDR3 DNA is TGTGCCAGCAGTATACTAAGCGGGACAGGGGACCATGAGCAGTTCTTC.